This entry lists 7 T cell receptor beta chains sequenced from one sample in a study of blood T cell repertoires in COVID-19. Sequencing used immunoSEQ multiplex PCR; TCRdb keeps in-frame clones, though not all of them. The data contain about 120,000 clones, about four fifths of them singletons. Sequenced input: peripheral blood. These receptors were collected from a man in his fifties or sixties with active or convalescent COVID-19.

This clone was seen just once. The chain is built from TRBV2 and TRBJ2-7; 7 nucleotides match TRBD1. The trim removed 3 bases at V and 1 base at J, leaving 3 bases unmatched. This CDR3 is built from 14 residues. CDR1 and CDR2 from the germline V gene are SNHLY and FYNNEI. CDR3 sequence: CASSETGPSYEQYF. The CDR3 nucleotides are TGTGCCAGCAGTGAGACAGGGCCTTCCTACGAGCAGTACTTC.

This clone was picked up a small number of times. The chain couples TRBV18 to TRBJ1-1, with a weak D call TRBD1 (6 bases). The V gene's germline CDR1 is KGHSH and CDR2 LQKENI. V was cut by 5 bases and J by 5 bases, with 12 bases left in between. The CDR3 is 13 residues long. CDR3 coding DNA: TGTGCCAGCTCATCGGCAGGGGAAACTGAAGCTTTCTTT. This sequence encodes CASSSAGETEAFF. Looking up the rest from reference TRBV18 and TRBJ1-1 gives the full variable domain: NAGVMQNPRHLVRRRGQEARLRCSPMKGHSHVYWYRQLPEEGLKFMVYLQKENIIDESGMPKERFSAEFPKEGPSILRIQQVVRGDSAAYFCASSSAGETEAFFGQGTRLTVV.

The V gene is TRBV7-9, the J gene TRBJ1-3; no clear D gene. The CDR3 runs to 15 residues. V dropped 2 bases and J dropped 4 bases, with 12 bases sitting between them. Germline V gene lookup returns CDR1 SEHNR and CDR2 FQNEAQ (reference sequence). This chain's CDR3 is CASSLQASAGNTIYF. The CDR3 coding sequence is TGTGCCAGCAGCTTACAGGCTTCGGCCGGAAACACCATATATTTT.

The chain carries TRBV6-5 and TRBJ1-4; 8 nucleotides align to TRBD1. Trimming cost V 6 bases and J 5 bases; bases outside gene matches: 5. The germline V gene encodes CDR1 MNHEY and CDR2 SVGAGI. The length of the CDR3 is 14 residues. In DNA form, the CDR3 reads TGTGCCAGCAGCGGACAGGGTGAAAATGAAAAACTGTTTTTT. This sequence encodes CASSGQGENEKLFF.

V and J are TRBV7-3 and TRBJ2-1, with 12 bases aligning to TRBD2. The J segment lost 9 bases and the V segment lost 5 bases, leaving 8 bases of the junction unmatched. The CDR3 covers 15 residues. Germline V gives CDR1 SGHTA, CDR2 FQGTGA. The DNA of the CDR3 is TGTGCCAGCAGCCCCATGACTAGCGGGAGAGGTGAGCAGTTCTTC. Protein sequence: CASSPMTSGRGEQFF.

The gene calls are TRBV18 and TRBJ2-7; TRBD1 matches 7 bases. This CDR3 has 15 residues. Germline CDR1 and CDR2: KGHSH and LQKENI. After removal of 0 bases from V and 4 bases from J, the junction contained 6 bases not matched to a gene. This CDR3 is CASSPPSRGQYEQYF. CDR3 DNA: TGTGCCAGCTCACCACCATCTAGGGGGCAGTACGAGCAGTACTTC.

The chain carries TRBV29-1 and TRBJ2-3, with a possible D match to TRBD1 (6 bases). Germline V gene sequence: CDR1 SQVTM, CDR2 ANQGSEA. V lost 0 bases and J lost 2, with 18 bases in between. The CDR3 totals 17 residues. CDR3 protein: CSVEDLGQIENTDTQYF. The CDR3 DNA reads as TGCAGCGTTGAAGATCTTGGACAGATTGAGAACACAGATACGCAGTATTTT.